The present TCR beta chain was sequenced within a study of beta chain features in type 1 diabetes. General study points: Among patients, naive, central memory and Treg TCRB repertoires appeared more similar than among healthy donors. Equally in patients and controls, PCR might preferentially amplify shorter templates.

Trimming at V came to 2 bases and at J to 8 bases, leaving 9 bases not matched to a gene. Germline-derived CDR1 and CDR2 are LNHNV and YYDKDF (reference sequence). This CDR3 is 17 amino acids long. Reverse transcription of all isolated RNA meant that expressed TCRB transcripts were sequenced. Data came from immunoSEQ multiplex PCR; TCRdb stores just in-frame clones and leaves some out. The data show 140,000 or so clones, around 9.3% seen once. There are a few counts of this clone. Its antigen is still unknown. The V call is TRBV15, the J call TRBJ1-4, with TRBD1 matching over 12 bases. The receptor comes from a man aged 18-30 years in good health. The source material was naive CD4+ T cells from blood. In DNA, the CDR3 is TGTGCCACCAGCAGACCATCAGGGACAGGGGGCGTCGAAAAACTGTTTTTT. It codes for CATSRPSGTGGVEKLFF. Looking up the rest from reference TRBV15 and TRBJ1-4 gives the full variable domain: DAMVIQNPRYQVTQFGKPVTLSCSQTLNHNVMYWYQQKSSQAPKLLFHYYDKDFNNEADTPDNFQSRRPNTSFCFLDIRSPGLGDTAMYLCATSRPSGTGGVEKLFFGSGTQLSVL.